The clone carrying this T cell receptor beta chain was counted between two and nine times. This sample was taken from a study of blood T cell repertoires in COVID-19. Per the original methods: It was from reference gene primer amplification that nucleated cell counts were estimated. Sequencing used immunoSEQ multiplex PCR; TCRdb keeps in-frame clones, though not all of them. Clonal size and the V and J genes are those of that table, whereas D and trimming came from the DNA. The data show about 130,000 clones, about 80% seen once. Trimming took off 5 bases at V and 1 base at J, with 11 bases between the two ends. This CDR3 comprises 14 residues. CDR1 and CDR2 (germline): KGHSH, LQKENI.

Sequencing used PBMCs or T cells enriched from blood (not recorded which). V and J are TRBV18 and TRBJ2-5; maybe TRBD1 (6 bases). The TCR sequence derives from a man over 45 who had recovered from COVID-19. The CDR3 DNA sequence: TGTGCCAGCTCATCGACAGGCCCCCAAGAGACCCAGTACTTC. Protein product: CASSSTGPQETQYF.